A selection of T cell receptor beta chains follows, all from one sample in a study of early T cells in non-severe SARS-CoV-2 infection. One entry per CDR3 protein results from TCRdb running MiXCR on the 5' RACE reads. The table shows about 110,000 distinct CDR3 sequences, with around 13% occurring only once. The material was whole blood, obtained at baseline. These receptors were collected from an adult who was a healthcare worker with PCR-confirmed SARS-CoV-2 infection or an uninfected control (not recorded which). Each CDR3 is given with its conserved first and last residue. A D gene is named only where the DNA matches it firmly. Rows give clone size only sometimes, using once, few, many, or a class for an expanded clone.

>TRBD2|TRBJ2-3|many|TRBV6-6
CASSSHLAGGTDTQYF
TGTGCCAGCAGTTCCCACCTAGCGGGGGGCACAGATACGCAGTATTTT
>TRBD1|TRBJ2-7|few|TRBV9
CASSRGGTGSYEQYF
TGTGCCAGCTCTCGTGGGGGGACAGGGTCCTACGAGCAGTACTTC
>.|TRBJ2-4|.|TRBV7-3
CAGSFGPKNIQYF
TGTGCCGGCAGCTTTGGACCTAAAAACATTCAGTACTTC
>.|TRBJ2-1|.|TRBV2
CASSFADRNEQFF
TGTGCCAGCAGCTTCGCCGATCGGAATGAGCAGTTCTTC
>TRBD1|TRBJ1-4|.|TRBV2
CASRKQGAHNEKLFF
TGTGCCAGCAGGAAACAGGGGGCTCATAATGAAAAACTGTTTTTT
>.|TRBJ2-1|.|TRBV4-1
CASSQLIYNEQFF
TGCGCCAGCAGCCAACTGATCTACAATGAGCAGTTCTTC
>TRBD2|TRBJ2-5|few|TRBV7-9
CASSLAQSSGGGETQYF
TGTGCCAGCAGCTTAGCGCAGTCTAGCGGGGGCGGAGAGACCCAGTACTTC
>TRBD2|TRBJ2-1|.|TRBV20-1
CSARDHSGRAYNEQFF
TGCAGTGCTAGAGACCATAGCGGGAGGGCTTACAATGAGCAGTTCTTC
>TRBD2|TRBJ2-7|.|TRBV20-1
CSARGLASNYEQYF
TGCAGTGCTAGGGGACTAGCGTCCAACTACGAGCAGTACTTC
>.|TRBJ1-2|.|TRBV15
CATSRDKGLDGYTF
TGTGCCACCAGCAGAGATAAGGGGTTAGATGGCTACACCTTC
>TRBD1|TRBJ1-2|many|TRBV29-1
CSVPGQGAMGYTF
TGCAGCGTCCCGGGACAGGGGGCGATGGGCTACACCTTC
>.|TRBJ2-7|.|TRBV20-1
CSAPRISSYEQYF
TGCAGTGCTCCCCGAATTAGCTCCTACGAGCAGTACTTC
>TRBD2|TRBJ2-1|many|TRBV7-8
CASSHRDYLTHNEQFF
TGTGCCAGCAGCCACCGGGACTACTTAACTCACAATGAGCAGTTCTTC
>TRBD1|TRBJ1-4|.|TRBV20-1
CSASAGTGDEKLFF
TGCAGTGCTAGCGCCGGGACAGGGGATGAAAAACTGTTTTTT
>.|TRBJ1-1|.|TRBV5-1
CASSLPGTEAFF
TGCGCCAGCAGCCTGCCGGGAACTGAAGCTTTCTTT
>TRBD2|TRBJ2-1|many|TRBV4-1
CASSTQREGNEQFF
TGCGCCAGCAGCACCCAGCGGGAGGGGAATGAGCAGTTCTTC
>.|TRBJ1-5|few|TRBV18
CASSQDISNQPQHF
TGTGCCAGCTCACAGGACATTAGCAATCAGCCCCAGCATTTT
>.|TRBJ1-2|.|TRBV5-1
CASSLDRGLNRYGYTF
TGCGCCAGCAGCTTGGATAGGGGCTTGAATCGCTATGGCTACACCTTC
>TRBD2|TRBJ2-3|.|TRBV12-3/TRBV12-4
CASSFTSGRRDTQYF
TGTGCCAGCAGTTTCACTAGCGGGAGGAGGGATACGCAGTATTTT
>.|TRBJ2-3|few|TRBV7-6
CASSLGQAGDTQYF
TGTGCCAGCAGCTTAGGCCAGGCTGGGGATACGCAGTATTTT
>TRBD1|TRBJ2-7|many|TRBV11-2
CASSLRQGVYEQYF
TGTGCCAGCAGCTTACGTCAGGGGGTCTACGAGCAGTACTTC
>.|TRBJ2-3|.|TRBV29-1
CSVRGGGTDTQYF
TGCAGCGTGAGAGGGGGGGGCACAGATACGCAGTATTTT
>.|TRBJ1-6|few|TRBV2
CASSSWGSPLHF
TGTGCCAGCAGTTCCTGGGGTTCACCCCTCCACTTT
>TRBD1|TRBJ1-5|many|TRBV5-5
CASSLSLGQGIGGNQPQHF
TGTGCCAGCAGCTTGTCCTTGGGACAGGGAATTGGGGGCAATCAGCCCCAGCATTTT
>.|TRBJ1-6|few|TRBV30
CAWSLKTPLHF
TGTGCCTGGTCATTGAAGACACCCCTCCACTTT
>TRBD1|TRBJ2-7|many|TRBV6-6
CASSYRGTGTEEQYF
TGTGCCAGCAGTTACCGCGGGACAGGAACGGAGGAGCAGTACTTC
>.|TRBJ2-2|.|TRBV29-1
CSVDRQNTGELFF
TGCAGCGTCGACAGGCAGAACACCGGGGAGCTGTTTTTT
>.|TRBJ2-1|.|TRBV6-1
CASRGFRNEQFF
TGTGCCAGCAGGGGGTTCAGAAATGAGCAGTTCTTC
>.|TRBJ1-1|.|TRBV5-1
CASSLGYSVNTEAFF
TGCGCCAGCAGCTTGGGTTATTCGGTGAACACTGAAGCTTTCTTT
>TRBD2|TRBJ2-1|.|TRBV4-2
CASSQGGLAGGHEQFF
TGTGCCAGCAGCCAAGGAGGACTAGCGGGAGGTCATGAGCAGTTCTTC
>.|TRBJ2-7|few|TRBV12-3/TRBV12-4
CASSPFREQYF
TGTGCCAGCAGTCCCTTCCGGGAGCAGTACTTC
>TRBD1|TRBJ1-2|few|TRBV20-1
CSASGQGAFGYTF
TGCAGTGCTTCTGGACAGGGGGCGTTTGGCTACACCTTC
>.|TRBJ2-2|many|TRBV6-1
CASSVPRGAEYTGELFF
TGTGCCAGCAGTGTACCTCGAGGGGCAGAGTACACCGGGGAGCTGTTTTTT
>.|TRBJ2-4|few|TRBV20-1
CSALGGRGAKNIQYF
TGCAGTGCTCTAGGGGGGCGAGGGGCCAAAAACATTCAGTACTTC
>TRBD2|TRBJ2-1|.|TRBV19
CASSRAGGGNEQFF
TGTGCCAGTAGTAGGGCGGGAGGTGGCAATGAGCAGTTCTTC
>TRBD2|TRBJ2-1|.|TRBV5-1
CASSLLSSGLNEQFF
TGCGCCAGCAGCTTGTTGTCTAGCGGCCTCAATGAGCAGTTCTTC
>.|TRBJ1-2|.|TRBV11-1
CASRDIHLYGYTF
TGTGCCAGCCGCGACATACACCTTTATGGCTACACCTTC
>.|TRBJ1-5|few|TRBV29-1
CSVKGSNQPQHF
TGCAGCGTCAAAGGGAGCAATCAGCCCCAGCATTTT
>.|TRBJ2-1|.|TRBV29-1
CSVQDRESYNEQFF
TGCAGCGTCCAAGATCGGGAGTCCTACAATGAGCAGTTCTTC
>.|TRBJ2-3|many|TRBV2
CASSDPGTDTQYF
TGTGCCAGCAGTGATCCGGGTACAGATACGCAGTATTTT
>TRBD2|TRBJ2-1|many|TRBV4-2
CASSQRTSDYNEQFF
TGTGCCAGCAGCCAAAGGACTAGCGACTACAATGAGCAGTTCTTC
>TRBD2|TRBJ2-5|few|TRBV20-1
CSASQDGGTQETQYF
TGCAGTGCCTCACAGGACGGGGGGACGCAAGAGACCCAGTACTTC
>.|TRBJ2-7|few|TRBV5-1
CASSSSGRQYEQYF
TGCGCCAGCAGCTCCTCAGGACGACAATACGAGCAGTACTTC
>TRBD1|TRBJ1-3|.|TRBV12-3/TRBV12-4
CASRMDRGLRNTIYF
TGTGCCAGCAGAATGGACAGGGGGTTGCGAAACACCATATATTTT
>.|TRBJ2-3|many|TRBV21-1
CASICTDTQYF
TGTGCCAGCATTTGCACAGATACGCAGTATTTT
>.|TRBJ2-7|many|TRBV11-2
CASSLAPPWSSTFPYEQYF
TGTGCCAGCAGCTTGGCCCCTCCCTGGAGCAGTACCTTCCCCTACGAGCAGTACTTC
>TRBD1|TRBJ1-2|few|TRBV2
CASSQRGPNYGYTF
TGTGCCAGCAGCCAAAGGGGGCCTAACTATGGCTACACCTTC
>.|TRBJ2-6|.|TRBV12-3/TRBV12-4
CASSLSPGFRSGANVLTF
TGTGCCAGCAGTTTATCCCCAGGGTTTCGTTCTGGGGCCAACGTCCTGACTTTC
>.|TRBJ2-3|few|TRBV5-1
CARDGGRATQYF
TGCGCCAGAGACGGGGGTAGGGCTACGCAGTATTTT
>.|TRBJ1-4|.|TRBV28
CASSLLQGSSTNEKLFF
TGTGCCAGCAGTTTGCTACAGGGAAGTTCAACTAATGAAAAACTGTTTTTT
>TRBD2|TRBJ2-1|.|TRBV20-1
CSARSLAGGPYNEQFF
TGCAGTGCTAGGTCCCTAGCGGGGGGGCCGTACAATGAGCAGTTCTTC
>TRBD1|TRBJ2-3|few|TRBV7-2
CASSRGQGDSDTQYF
TGTGCCAGCAGCCGAGGACAGGGGGACTCAGATACGCAGTATTTT
>.|TRBJ1-1|few|TRBV20-1
CSARMGGEVNTEAFF
TGCAGTGCTAGAATGGGGGGCGAGGTGAACACTGAAGCTTTCTTT
>TRBD2|TRBJ2-7|few|TRBV11-2
CASSFGLAGVSYEQYF
TGTGCCAGCAGCTTTGGACTAGCGGGGGTCTCCTACGAGCAGTACTTC
>.|TRBJ2-1|many|TRBV10-3
CAISVHNEQFF
TGTGCCATCAGTGTACACAATGAGCAGTTCTTC
>.|TRBJ1-2|.|TRBV29-1
CSAERTYLDTF
TGCAGCGCTGAAAGGACCTACCTTGACACCTTC
>.|TRBJ2-1|.|TRBV2
CASSVASEQFF
TGTGCCAGCAGTGTTGCCAGCGAGCAGTTCTTC
>TRBD1|TRBJ1-2|few|TRBV19
CASSTGRDRVAYGYTF
TGTGCCAGTAGTACCGGACGAGACAGGGTGGCCTATGGCTACACCTTC
>TRBD1|TRBJ1-6|few|TRBV5-5
CASSPGQGNSPLHF
TGTGCCAGCAGCCCTGGACAGGGGAATTCACCCCTCCACTTT
>.|TRBJ2-3|few|TRBV5-6
CASSFDSTDTQYF
TGTGCCAGCAGCTTTGACAGCACAGATACGCAGTATTTT